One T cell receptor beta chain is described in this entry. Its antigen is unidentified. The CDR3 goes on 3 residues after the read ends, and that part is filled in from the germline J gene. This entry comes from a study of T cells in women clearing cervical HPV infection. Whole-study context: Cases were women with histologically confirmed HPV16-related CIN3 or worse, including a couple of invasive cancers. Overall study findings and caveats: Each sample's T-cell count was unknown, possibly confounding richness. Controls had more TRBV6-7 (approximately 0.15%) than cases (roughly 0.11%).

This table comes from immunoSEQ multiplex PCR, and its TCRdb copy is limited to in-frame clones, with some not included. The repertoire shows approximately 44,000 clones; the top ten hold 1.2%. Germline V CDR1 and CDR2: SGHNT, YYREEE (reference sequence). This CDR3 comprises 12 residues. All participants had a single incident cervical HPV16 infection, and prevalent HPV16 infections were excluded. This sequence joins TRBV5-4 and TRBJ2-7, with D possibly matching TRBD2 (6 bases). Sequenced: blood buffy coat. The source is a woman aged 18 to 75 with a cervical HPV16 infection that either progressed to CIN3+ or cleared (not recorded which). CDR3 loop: CSTGDFGSEQYF. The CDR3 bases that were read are TGTTCCACGGGGGACTTCGGGTCCGAG.